The 28 T cell receptor beta chains given below trace back to one sample, sequenced in a study of OX40 agonist ivuxolimab in advanced cancers. The library relied on the immunoSEQ multiplex PCR assay. Held by TCRdb, this immuneACCESS table contains in-frame sequences only and omits some clones. Under half of the omission traces to an unresolved V gene where checked; the cause of the rest is unknown. A total of tens of thousands of clones appear in this sample, 60% to 85% of them only once. The top ten constitute about 8.8% of the sample. Here the sequenced sample was CD4+ or CD8+ T cells sorted from blood, taken in a trial of the OX40 agonist ivuxolimab. The receptors derive from an adult with an advanced solid tumor such as melanoma, head and neck, liver or kidney cancer.

As DNA, the CDR3 is TGTGCCAGCAGCTTATCTGGCTACGAGCAGTACTTC. Its translation is CASSLSGYEQYF. The chain couples TRBV7-3 to TRBJ2-7; D unresolved. CDR3 length: 12 residues. CDR1 SGHTA and CDR2 FQGTGA come from the germline V gene. With 2 bases removed from V and 3 bases from J, the gap between germline ends came to 5 bases.

The chain's CDR3 is CASSYSRFHSNQPQHF. The DNA of the CDR3 is TGTGCCAGCAGTTACTCACGGTTTCATAGCAATCAGCCCCAGCATTTT. The chain recombines TRBV6-5 with TRBJ1-5; no clear D. Looked up from germline, CDR1 is MNHEY and CDR2 is SVGAGI. There are 16 residues in the CDR3. V lost 0 bases and J lost 0, with 9 bases in between.

The chain links TRBV4-2 to TRBJ2-5; D remains unclear. This CDR3 region has 13 residues. Trimming removed 1 base at V and 4 bases at J, with 7 bases between. Looked up from germline, CDR1 is LGHNA and CDR2 is YNFKEQ. The CDR3 DNA reads TGTGCCAGCAGCCAAGGCACCCCAGAGACCCAGTACTTC. It is translated as CASSQGTPETQYF.

This clone was counted between two and nine times. The same CDR3 also results from other DNA sequences found in this sample. V and J are TRBV19 and TRBJ2-1, with 11 bases aligning to TRBD2. This CDR3 spans 14 amino acids. The V gene's germline CDR1 is LNHDA and CDR2 SQIVND (reference sequence). V lost 7 bases and J lost 7; bases outside the gene matches: 6. The CDR3, as DNA: TGTGCCAGTACCCCCAGGACTAGCGGGAATGAGCAGTTCTTC. It encodes CASTPRTSGNEQFF.

The chain recombines TRBV11-3 with TRBJ2-7; weak D call: TRBD2 (6 bases). Germline V gives CDR1 SGHNT, CDR2 YENEEA. Deletions cut 5 bases from V and 1 base from J, with 15 bases between. The CDR3 spans 15 residues. In nucleotides, the CDR3 is TGTGCCAGCAGCACCCCAGGGACTTCTTCCTACGAGCAGTACTTC. Translated, it gives CASSTPGTSSYEQYF.

This clone was observed a single time. CDR3 region: CATSTRVAGGFNEQFF. As DNA, the CDR3 is TGTGCCACCAGCACGCGAGTAGCGGGAGGCTTCAATGAGCAGTTCTTC. The chain combines TRBV15 with TRBJ2-1; TRBD2 agrees at 10 bases. V shed 4 bases, J shed 6 bases, and the junction held 9 bases outside the gene matches. Germline V gene lookup returns CDR1 LNHNV and CDR2 YYDKDF (reference sequence). The CDR3 spans 16 residues.

The table lists this clone with a count of one. V and J are TRBV9 and TRBJ2-2; 10 nucleotides match TRBD2. This CDR3 region has 17 residues. CDR1 SGDLS and CDR2 YYNGEE come from the germline V gene. V lost 0 bases to trimming and J lost 1 base; unmatched junction nucleotides: 3. The CDR3 nucleotides read TGTGCCAGCAGCGTAGGAGCGGGAGGGCTGAACACCGGGGAGCTGTTTTTT. It codes for CASSVGAGGLNTGELFF.

V is TRBV4-2 and J is TRBJ2-7; 9 nucleotides line up with TRBD2. The V gene's germline CDR1 is LGHNA and CDR2 YNFKEQ. Trimming cost V 4 bases and J 4 bases; bases outside gene matches: 8. CDR3 length equals 15 residues. The CDR3 protein is CASSRERGARYEQYF. Written as DNA, the CDR3 is TGTGCCAGCAGCCGAGAGCGGGGGGCTCGATACGAGCAGTACTTC.

This chain links TRBV4-2 with TRBJ1-5; D is unresolved. Trimming took 2 bases from V and 0 from J, leaving 8 bases between them. The germline gives CDR1 LGHNA, CDR2 YNFKEQ. This CDR3 comprises 15 residues. The CDR3 nucleotides are TGTGCCAGCAGCCAAACTTACGATAGCAATCAGCCCCAGCATTTT. Translation gives CASSQTYDSNQPQHF.

This clone has only a few counts. This sample includes further DNA sequences coding for the same CDR3. The rearrangement uses TRBV5-1 and TRBJ2-7; D unresolved. Looked up from germline, CDR1 is SGHRS and CDR2 is YFSETQ. This CDR3 has 13 amino acids. V was pared by 3 bases and J by 5 bases, with 12 bases between. The CDR3 DNA follows: TGCGCCAGCAGCTCCCTGGCTTGGAACGAGCAGTACTTC. This translates into CASSSLAWNEQYF.

The chain carries TRBV4-2 and TRBJ1-1; no clear D gene. Trimming shortened V by 4 bases and J by 1 base, and 10 bases separated the two germline ends. CDR1 and CDR2 (germline): LGHNA, YNFKEQ. This CDR3 spans 14 amino acids. CDR3 sequence reads: CASSPRDGNTEAFF. In DNA form, the CDR3 reads TGTGCCAGCAGCCCCCGAGATGGGAACACTGAAGCTTTCTTT.

The J gene is TRBJ1-2, the V gene TRBV30; D remains unclear. V dropped 0 bases and J dropped 8 bases, with 16 bases sitting between them. The CDR3 has 14 amino acids. Germline V lookup: CDR1 GTSNPN, CDR2 SVGIG (reference sequence). CDR3 sequence (DNA): TGTGCCTGGAGTGTAGGGCCGGGCATAGGAGGCTACACCTTC. Its protein is CAWSVGPGIGGYTF.

The rearrangement links TRBV30 to TRBJ1-2; D gene uncertain. Germline CDR1 and CDR2: GTSNPN and SVGIG (reference sequence). Trimming took 0 bases from V and 4 from J, leaving 15 bases between them. There are 15 residues in the CDR3. CDR3: CAWSVNNIGGYGYTF. Here the CDR3 DNA reads TGTGCCTGGAGTGTTAATAACATCGGCGGCTATGGCTACACCTTC. The full variable domain, in which reference TRBV30 and TRBJ1-2 provide the parts outside the CDR3, is SQTIHQWPATLVQPVGSPLSLECTVEGTSNPNLYWYRQAAGRGLQLLFYSVGIGQISSEVPQNLSASRPQDRQFILSSKKLLLSDSGFYLCAWSVNNIGGYGYTFGSGTRLTVV.

This rearrangement joins TRBV28 to TRBJ1-5; D ambiguous. V lost 1 base and J 6 bases, leaving 7 bases between the germline ends. The germline gives CDR1 MDHEN, CDR2 SYDVKM. This CDR3 has 13 residues. The CDR3 region is CASSLYGIQPQHF. Written as DNA, the CDR3 is TGTGCCAGCAGTTTATATGGGATTCAGCCCCAGCATTTT.

Comments on this clone: One junction end does not reproduce the germline sequence, and a read error may be involved. The rearrangement links TRBV7-3 to TRBJ1-4; no firm D call. CDR1 is SGHTA and CDR2 is FQGTGA in the germline V gene. The CDR3 spans 12 residues. CDR3 coding DNA: TGTGCCAGCAGCTTAGCGGAATCCGGACCCATTTTT. Translating gives CASSLAESGPIF. Looking up the rest from reference TRBV7-3 and TRBJ1-4 gives the full variable domain: GAGVSQTPSNKVTEKGKYVELRCDPISGHTALYWYRQSLGQGPEFLIYFQGTGAADDSGLPNDRFFAVRPEGSVSTLKIQRTERGDSAVYLCASSLAESGPIFGSGTQLSVL.

DNA for the CDR3: TGTGCCAGCAGTGAAGTGTGGGACTCCGGGAATGAGCAGTTCTTC. Its translation is CASSEVWDSGNEQFF. This chain connects TRBV6-1 to TRBJ2-1, with TRBD2 as a possible D gene (6 bases). V was shortened by 1 base and J by 7 bases, with 14 bases between the two germline ends. This CDR3 contains 15 residues. Germline loops: CDR1 MNHNS, CDR2 SASEGT.

CDR3 DNA sequence: TGTGCCAGCAGTTTTCAGGCGGGCACCGGGGAGCTGTTTTTT. Its protein product is CASSFQAGTGELFF. This chain joins TRBV27 and TRBJ2-2; possibly TRBD2 for D (5 bases). CDR1 is MNHEY, CDR2 SMNVEV, per germline (reference sequence). The ends were cut back, 3 bases at V and 4 bases at J, with 9 bases in the middle. There are 14 residues in the CDR3.

The J gene is TRBJ2-7, the V gene TRBV30, with a possible D match to TRBD2 (6 bases). This CDR3 contains 17 residues. V lost 3 bases to trimming and J lost 3 bases, with 24 bases between them. The germline V gene has CDR1 GTSNPN and CDR2 SVGIG (reference sequence). The CDR3 here is CAWSPLGPLAPVYEQYF. In DNA form, the CDR3 reads TGTGCCTGGAGCCCCCTCGGGCCACTAGCCCCCGTCTACGAGCAGTACTTC.

CDR3 residues: CAIRGDSTDTQYF. For the CDR3, the DNA is TGTGCCATCCGCGGGGATAGCACAGATACGCAGTATTTT. The chain is built from TRBV6-1 and TRBJ2-3; D might be TRBD2 (6 bases). With 10 bases removed from V and 0 bases from J, the gap between germline ends came to 11 bases. CDR1 and CDR2 from the germline V gene are MNHNS and SASEGT. The CDR3 has 13 amino acids.

This chain links TRBV21-1 with TRBJ2-5; the DNA was not used to check the table's D call, TRBD2. TRBV21-1 represents a pseudogene. The CDR3 totals 17 residues. The CDR3 coding sequence is TGTGCCAGCAGCAAAGGACCGCAGCGGGAGGGGCTGGAGACCCAGTACTTC. Residues: CASSKGPQREGLETQYF.

This clone has more than one count but fewer than ten. The gene calls are TRBV7-8 and TRBJ1-3; TRBD1 aligns across 10 bases. The CDR3 contains 17 residues. With 5 bases clipped from V and 7 bases from J, the junction kept 14 bases outside the gene matches. CDR1 SGHVS and CDR2 FQNEAQ come from the germline V gene. Written as DNA, the CDR3 is TGTGCCAGCAGCCACAGTTCCGGGACAGGGGCGTCGAACACCATATATTTT. Protein product: CASSHSSGTGASNTIYF.

V and J are TRBV5-6 and TRBJ1-4; no definite D call. CDR1 is SGHDT, CDR2 YYEEEE, per germline. V lost 1 base to trimming and J lost 7 bases, with 11 bases between them. This CDR3 is 14 amino acids long. Here the CDR3 reads CASSLRNRLEKLFF. The CDR3 DNA reads as TGTGCCAGCAGCTTGAGAAACAGACTTGAAAAACTGTTTTTT.

The chain uses TRBV5-4 and TRBJ2-1, with 12 bases identical to TRBD2. The J segment lost 13 bases and the V segment lost 2 bases, leaving 7 bases of the junction unmatched. Per germline, CDR1 SGHNT and CDR2 YYREEE (reference sequence). CDR3 size: 14 residues. DNA of the CDR3: TGTGCCAGCAGCTTCGTTACTAGCGGGGGGCCCCAGTTCTTC. As protein: CASSFVTSGGPQFF.

This clone was observed a few times. The rearrangement uses TRBV5-8 and TRBJ2-7, with TRBD1 identical over 7 bases. J was trimmed by 3 bases and V by 0 bases; bases with no gene match: 3. This CDR3 has 14 residues. Per the germline V gene, CDR1 is SGHTS and CDR2 is YDEGEE. CDR3 loop: CASSLEQGVYEQYF. CDR3 coding DNA: TGTGCCAGCAGCTTGGAGCAGGGGGTCTACGAGCAGTACTTC.

The rearrangement links TRBV14 to TRBJ2-7; no definite D call. Deletions cut 1 base from V and 5 bases from J, with 9 bases between. Germline V CDR1 and CDR2: SGHDN, FVKESK. This CDR3 contains 13 residues. The DNA of the CDR3 is TGTGCCAGCAGCCAAGTCAGGTACGACGAGCAGTACTTC. Amino acid sequence: CASSQVRYDEQYF.

The V gene is TRBV6-4, the J gene TRBJ2-3, with 10 bases that match TRBD1. CDR1 and CDR2 (germline): MRHNA, SNTAGT. V lost 6 bases and J lost 0; bases outside the gene matches: 3. This CDR3 is 15 amino acids long. The CDR3 region is CASSQDRGSTDTQYF. The CDR3, as DNA: TGTGCCAGCAGCCAGGACAGGGGGAGCACAGATACGCAGTATTTT.

The chain uses TRBV28 and TRBJ2-2, with 11 nucleotides matching TRBD2. Germline V CDR1 and CDR2: MDHEN, SYDVKM. This CDR3 is 15 amino acids long. Unmatched junction bases numbered 3, after V lost 5 bases and J lost 4 bases. The CDR3: CASSPGTSGTGELFF. For the CDR3, the DNA is TGTGCCAGCAGTCCCGGGACTAGCGGCACCGGGGAGCTGTTTTTT.

This clone was picked up a small number of times. The rearrangement links TRBV6-6 to TRBJ2-7; the match to TRBD2 covers 7 bases. The V and J ends lost 6 bases and 4 bases, in that order; junction bases with no gene match: 3. The CDR3 spans 12 residues. Germline-derived CDR1 and CDR2 are MNHNY and SVGAGI (reference sequence). CDR3 coding DNA: TGTGCCAGCAGGTTTAGCGGGTACGAGCAGTACTTC. As protein: CASRFSGYEQYF.